The source of this T cell receptor beta chain is a study of T-cell memory formation after mild COVID-19. Study details: TCR clusters were mostly confined to one donor each. Study-level results: While clones contracting from day 15 to 85 were balanced between CD4 and CD8, later expanders leaned CD4+. Cross-reactive memory appears to have joined, as suggested by some responding clones showing up in pre-infection memory.

The CDR3 is made up of 14 amino acids. V was trimmed by 3 bases and J by 7 bases, leaving 15 bases between them. This clonotype has a count of ten or more. The antigen remains undetermined. MiXCR was run by TCRdb on the 5' RACE reads, yielding one entry per CDR3 protein. The sample contains 390,000 or so distinct CDR3 sequences, about 16% of which appear only once. This receptor was taken from a man younger than 30 who had mild COVID-19 (a few samples of this study predate the infection). Cell type and time point are not known. The chain is built from TRBV12-3 or TRBV12-4 and TRBJ2-5; weak D call: TRBD2 (5 bases). The sample comprised PBMCs or a T cell subset sorted from them (not recorded which). CDR3 nucleotides: TGTGCCAGCAGTTTTGGGCTAGCCCGAAGGACCCAGTACTTC. Translating gives CASSFGLARRTQYF.